This paragraph reports one TCR beta chain. Its antigen is undetermined. The record originates from a study of graft-versus-host responses after intestinal transplantation. Overall study findings and caveats: GvH clones surfaced in recipient marrow, some emerging earlier in ileum or blood.

The CDR3 runs to 16 residues. J lost 8 bases, V lost 4 bases, and 16 bases had no gene match. From germline, CDR1 is SGHNT and CDR2 YYREEE (reference sequence). Profiling relied on immunoSEQ multiplex PCR, and the TCRdb table lists in-frame clones only, not all of them. The top ten clones hold about 0.9% of a sample with about 99,000 clones, about 88% of them seen once. Specimen: unstimulated CD4+ T cells sorted from spleen or lymph node cells, collected before intestinal transplant. This clonotype was sampled from a human donor who received an intestinal transplant. V gene TRBV5-4 combines with J gene TRBJ1-2; 8 nucleotides line up with TRBD1. The CDR3 sequence is CASSLSGARTGWGYTF. The CDR3 region has the DNA TGTGCCAGCAGCCTAAGTGGGGCCCGGACAGGGTGGGGCTACACCTTC.